The 19 T cell receptor beta chains below all came from one sample that was sequenced in a study of blood T cell repertoires in COVID-19. Assay: immunoSEQ multiplex PCR; the TCRdb copy retains only in-frame clones and omits some. The table shows about 180,000 clones, with 70% to 90% occurring only once. The specimen sequenced was peripheral blood. These TCRs come from a man aged 55 to 70 with acute or convalescent COVID-19.

A few counts support this clone. The J gene is TRBJ2-3, the V gene TRBV19; TRBD1 aligns across 12 bases. The ends lost 3 bases at V and 4 bases at J; junction bases unmatched: 5. The CDR3 consists of 16 residues. The germline V gene has CDR1 LNHDA and CDR2 SQIVND (reference sequence). This CDR3 reads CASSISGTGGADTQYF. Written as DNA, the CDR3 is TGTGCCAGTAGTATCTCCGGGACAGGGGGCGCAGATACGCAGTATTTT.

The chain combines TRBV7-3 with TRBJ2-1; 7 nucleotides agree with TRBD2. This CDR3 is built from 17 residues. With 1 base clipped from V and 5 bases from J, the junction kept 11 bases outside the gene matches. Germline assignment: CDR1 SGHTA and CDR2 FQGTGA. The CDR3 sequence: CASSLKPMSGVNNEQFF. For the CDR3, the DNA is TGTGCCAGCAGCTTAAAACCCATGAGCGGGGTAAACAATGAGCAGTTCTTC.

This clone turned up a few times. V and J are TRBV6-5 and TRBJ1-2, with D tentatively TRBD1 (5 bases). The length of the CDR3 is 14 residues. V lost 6 bases to trimming and J lost 6 bases, with 17 bases between them. Germline V gene sequence: CDR1 MNHEY, CDR2 SVGAGI. CDR3 coding DNA: TGTGCCAGCAGAAGGGCAGGGCGGTATGATGGCTACACCTTC. Amino acids: CASRRAGRYDGYTF.

This chain joins TRBV27 and TRBJ1-1, with 9 bases matching TRBD1. The length of the CDR3 is 13 residues. The germline V gene encodes CDR1 MNHEY and CDR2 SMNVEV (reference sequence). The trim removed 6 bases at V and 2 bases at J, leaving 1 base unmatched. The CDR3 DNA is TGTGCCAGCAGGGGACAGGGAAACACTGAAGCTTTCTTT. This codes for CASRGQGNTEAFF.

This chain links TRBV5-1 with TRBJ1-3; 11 bases agree with TRBD1. The CDR3 runs to 16 residues. J gave up 4 bases and V 4 bases, and 7 bases lay outside the gene matches. Germline V CDR1 and CDR2: SGHRS, YFSETQ. This CDR3 is CASSTRDRGKGNTIYF. As DNA, the CDR3 is TGCGCCAGCAGCACCCGGGACAGGGGGAAGGGAAACACCATATATTTT.

The CDR3 is CASSPLTGSGNTIYF. CDR3 nucleotide sequence: TGTGCCAGCTCCCCCCTCACGGGCTCTGGAAACACCATATATTTT. The V and J genes are TRBV6-5 and TRBJ1-3; D gene uncertain. The germline V gene encodes CDR1 MNHEY and CDR2 SVGAGI. This CDR3 spans 15 amino acids. The V end lost 8 bases, the J end lost 0 bases, and 14 bases lay between the germline ends.

The chain uses TRBV5-1 and TRBJ1-4, with TRBD1 matching over 8 bases. Germline assignment: CDR1 SGHRS and CDR2 YFSETQ. The CDR3 consists of 14 residues. Germline trimming cut 5 bases from V and 0 bases from J; bases unmatched to any gene: 0. The CDR3 DNA follows: TGCGCCAGCAGGACAGGGGCAACTAATGAAAAACTGTTTTTT. This gives the protein CASRTGATNEKLFF.

V usage is TRBV11-2 and J usage is TRBJ2-1; D gene ambiguous. CDR1 and CDR2 from the germline V gene are SGHAT and FQNNGV. The V end lost 2 bases, the J end lost 10 bases, and 9 bases lay between the germline ends. CDR3 length equals 12 residues. CDR3 protein: CASSLTTMEQFF. The DNA for the CDR3 is TGTGCCAGCAGCTTAACTACTATGGAGCAGTTCTTC.

V gene TRBV19 combines with J gene TRBJ2-1, with D possibly being TRBD1 (5 bases). V lost 3 bases and J lost 1, with 13 bases in between. Germline lookup yields CDR1 LNHDA and CDR2 SQIVND (reference sequence). CDR3 length: 16 amino acids. The CDR3 bases are TGTGCCAGTAGTATTAGGGGATTGGGGTCCTACAATGAGCAGTTCTTC. Amino acid sequence: CASSIRGLGSYNEQFF.

This clone was seen a single time. The rearrangement joins TRBV5-1 to TRBJ2-7; no reliable D call. V lost 0 bases and J lost 0, with 7 bases in between. Germline CDR1 and CDR2: SGHRS and YFSETQ. The CDR3 length is 14 residues. CDR3 region: CASSLGHSSYEQYF. The CDR3 DNA follows: TGCGCCAGCAGCTTGGGACACAGCTCCTACGAGCAGTACTTC.

V is TRBV27 and J is TRBJ1-5; possible D gene TRBD1, 5 bases. V was trimmed by 3 bases and J by 9 bases, leaving 12 bases between them. Germline-derived CDR1 and CDR2 are MNHEY and SMNVEV (reference sequence). The CDR3 is made up of 13 amino acids. CDR3: CASSLAGMGPQHF. CDR3 DNA: TGTGCCAGCAGTTTGGCAGGGATGGGGCCCCAGCATTTT.

V is TRBV3-1 (or the pseudogene TRBV3-2) and J is TRBJ2-2; D possibly corresponds to TRBD2 (5 bases). Trimming took off 2 bases at V and 1 base at J, with 14 bases between the two ends. The CDR3 sequence is 17 residues long. Germline CDR1 LGHDT, CDR2 YNNKEL (reference sequence). The DNA for the CDR3 is TGTGCCAGCAGCCAAAAGAGAGGCGGGCGGAACACCGGGGAGCTGTTTTTT. Translated: CASSQKRGGRNTGELFF.

This chain joins TRBV29-1 and TRBJ2-3, with 11 bases fitting TRBD2. Germline-derived CDR1 and CDR2 are SQVTM and ANQGSEA. V lost 6 bases to trimming and J lost 1 base; unmatched junction nucleotides: 3. The length of the CDR3 is 14 residues. DNA for the CDR3: TGCAGCGTAGCGGGACTAGCGGGCACAGATACGCAGTATTTT. Translating it yields CSVAGLAGTDTQYF.

V and J are TRBV18 and TRBJ2-7; perhaps TRBD2 as D (5 bases). In germline, CDR1 is KGHSH, CDR2 LQKENI. This CDR3 comprises 15 residues. The V end was cut by 0 bases, the J end by 0 bases, with 9 bases between. The CDR3 spells CASSPPGESSYEQYF. The CDR3 region has the DNA TGTGCCAGCTCACCACCGGGAGAAAGCTCCTACGAGCAGTACTTC.

This chain connects TRBV18 to TRBJ1-2; 10 nucleotides agree with TRBD1. This CDR3 region has 18 residues. Germline trimming cut 3 bases from V and 2 bases from J; bases unmatched to any gene: 12. CDR1 is KGHSH and CDR2 is LQKENI in the germline V gene. CDR3 region: CASSPRRGTGDPNYGYTF. The CDR3 coding sequence is TGTGCCAGCTCACCGAGGCGCGGGACAGGGGACCCAAACTATGGCTACACCTTC.

The chain recombines TRBV7-2 with TRBJ2-5, with D perhaps TRBD1 (5 bases). Between the trimmed V and J ends, which lost 1 base and 5 bases, there was a span of 14 bases. The CDR3 has 15 amino acids. Per germline, CDR1 SGHTA and CDR2 FQGNSA. CDR3 residues: CASSLEGYRRETQYF. The CDR3 DNA reads as TGTGCCAGCAGCTTAGAGGGGTATAGGCGGGAGACCCAGTACTTC.

This clone appeared a single time. The V and J genes are TRBV5-1 and TRBJ2-2, with a tentative D call TRBD2 (7 bases). The CDR3 extends over 14 amino acids. Trimming removed 4 bases from V and 6 bases from J, with 13 bases in between. Germline lookup yields CDR1 SGHRS and CDR2 YFSETQ. In nucleotides, the CDR3 is TGCGCCAGCAGCCGGGGGGCTTTTGCCGGGGAGCTGTTTTTT. Its protein product is CASSRGAFAGELFF.

The chain couples TRBV5-5 to TRBJ2-7; tentatively, D is TRBD1 (6 bases). The CDR3 sequence is 16 residues long. V was pared by 0 bases and J by 8 bases, with 21 bases between. Germline loops: CDR1 SGHKS, CDR2 YYEKEE (reference sequence). Here the CDR3 reads CASSLVAGDPSTKQYF. The CDR3 DNA follows: TGTGCCAGCAGCTTGGTGGCAGGGGACCCCTCCACTAAGCAGTACTTC.

The rearrangement links TRBV19 to TRBJ1-1; D may be TRBD1 (6 bases). This CDR3 has 13 amino acids. Deletions cut 5 bases from V and 11 bases from J, with 18 bases between. Germline V gene data show CDR1 as LNHDA and CDR2 as SQIVND (reference sequence). The CDR3 nucleotides read TGTGCCAGTAGTTCAGTGGGGGGGCAGGCGGCTTTCTTT. Protein: CASSSVGGQAAFF.